This entry lists 21 T cell receptor beta chains sequenced from one sample in a study of T-cell memory formation after mild COVID-19. TCRdb redid the calling of the 5' RACE reads with MiXCR, one entry per CDR3 protein. The sample lists roughly 600,000 distinct CDR3 sequences; about a sixth were seen once. The sequenced sample consisted of PBMCs or a T cell subset sorted from them (not recorded which). These receptors originate from an adult woman who had mild COVID-19 (a few samples of this study predate the infection). Cell type and time point are not known.

This clonotype was counted only a few times. The chain combines TRBV6-6 with TRBJ2-5, with D perhaps TRBD1 (6 bases). V was pared by 5 bases and J by 5 bases, with 12 bases between. The CDR3 spans 13 residues. The germline gives CDR1 MNHNY, CDR2 SVGAGI (reference sequence). The CDR3 reads CASSQQGEETQYF. The CDR3 bases are TGTGCCAGCAGTCAACAGGGTGAGGAGACCCAGTACTTC.

The rearrangement uses TRBV4-1 and TRBJ1-1; D is unresolved. The V gene's germline CDR1 is MGHRA and CDR2 YSYEKL. With 4 bases removed from V and 7 bases from J, the gap between germline ends came to 19 bases. This CDR3 has 15 amino acids. The CDR3, as DNA: TGCGCCAGCAGCCCTAGTCAGTCGATTGTACATGAAGCTTTCTTT. It encodes CASSPSQSIVHEAFF.

This clonotype was found a few times. This chain uses TRBV4-1 with TRBJ2-2, with a tentative D call TRBD1 (6 bases). V shed 2 bases and J shed 2 bases, with 9 bases lying between them. CDR3 length: 15 amino acids. Germline CDR1 is MGHRA and CDR2 is YSYEKL. CDR3 sequence reads: CASSQRTDNTGELFF. Here the CDR3 DNA reads TGCGCCAGCAGCCAACGGACAGACAACACCGGGGAGCTGTTTTTT.

In its sample, this clonotype was seen a few times. This chain uses TRBV28 with TRBJ1-6; 7 nucleotides match TRBD1. Germline V gene sequence: CDR1 MDHEN, CDR2 SYDVKM. This CDR3 has 17 residues. The ends lost 4 bases at V and 5 bases at J; junction bases unmatched: 11. CDR3 sequence reads: CASSYGVRGSDNSPLHF. The CDR3 nucleotides read TGTGCCAGCAGTTATGGCGTCAGGGGGTCGGATAATTCACCCCTCCACTTT.

This chain joins TRBV11-3 and TRBJ2-1; TRBD2 matches 10 bases. Germline-derived CDR1 and CDR2 are SGHNT and YENEEA. This CDR3 comprises 16 residues. J was trimmed by 5 bases and V by 5 bases; bases with no gene match: 9. The CDR3 loop reads CASSSAWTSGDNEQFF. CDR3 nucleotides: TGTGCCAGCAGCAGTGCTTGGACTAGCGGCGACAATGAGCAGTTCTTC. Supplemented by reference TRBV11-3 and TRBJ2-1, the full variable domain reads EAGVVQSPRYKIIEKKQPVAFWCNPISGHNTLYWYLQNLGQGPELLIRYENEEAVDDSQLPKDRFSAERLKGVDSTLKIQPAELGDSAVYLCASSSAWTSGDNEQFFGPGTRLTVL.

This clonotype was seen at least ten times. The DNA of the CDR3 is TGTGCCAGCAGCCAGGGGGCTCACGAGCAGTACTTC. Its translation: CASSQGAHEQYF. The J gene is TRBJ2-7, the V gene TRBV27; TRBD1 matches at 8 bases. Germline loops: CDR1 MNHEY, CDR2 SMNVEV (reference sequence). The V gene end was trimmed by 6 bases and the J gene end by 5 bases; junction bases not matched to a gene: 3. The CDR3 loop spans 12 amino acids.

This clonotype was observed a handful of times. The CDR3 DNA sequence: TGCAGTGCAGCGAGTGATAAGGATGGCTACACCTTC. It yields the protein CSAASDKDGYTF. V and J are TRBV20-1 and TRBJ1-2, with D uncertain. The CDR3 is 12 residues long. V was clipped by 6 bases and J by 6 bases, with 14 bases between them. CDR1 and CDR2 from the germline V gene are DFQATT and SNEGSKA (reference sequence).

The genes are TRBV12-3 or TRBV12-4 and TRBJ1-2; 7 bases agree with TRBD1. V dropped 5 bases and J dropped 6; count of bases not matched to a gene: 6. This CDR3 region has 13 residues. The CDR3 loop is CASSTTGNHGYTF. DNA of the CDR3: TGTGCCAGCAGTACGACAGGGAACCATGGCTACACCTTC.

The chain recombines TRBV6-6 with TRBJ2-3, with TRBD1 identical over 7 bases. The germline gives CDR1 MNHNY, CDR2 SVGAGI (reference sequence). The CDR3 is 16 residues long. Losses at the gene ends were 2 bases for V and 5 bases for J; bases not matched to a gene: 10. CDR3 sequence: CASSYLGTETGDTQYF. The CDR3 coding sequence is TGTGCCAGCAGTTACCTTGGGACAGAGACAGGAGATACGCAGTATTTT.

This clonotype has at least ten counts. This sequence joins TRBV9 and TRBJ2-3; 10 positions match TRBD2. This CDR3 contains 17 residues. Germline V lookup: CDR1 SGDLS, CDR2 YYNGEE. V lost 0 bases, J lost 0 bases, and 4 bases stayed unmatched. For the CDR3, the DNA is TGTGCCAGCAGCGTAGGAGCGGGGGGGCCGAGCACAGATACGCAGTATTTT. Protein product: CASSVGAGGPSTDTQYF.

This clonotype came up a few times. J is TRBJ2-3 and V is TRBV7-3; D tentatively reads TRBD1 or TRBD2 (5 bases each). Trimming took off 3 bases at V and 6 bases at J, with 10 bases between the two ends. The CDR3 is 13 amino acids. Germline values: CDR1 SGHTA, CDR2 FQGTGA. As DNA, the CDR3 is TGTGCCAGCAGCTTGGGGGAAATGGATACGCAGTATTTT. This encodes CASSLGEMDTQYF. The entire variable domain, with the rest obtained from reference TRBV7-3 and TRBJ2-3, is as follows: GAGVSQTPSNKVTEKGKYVELRCDPISGHTALYWYRQSLGQGPEFLIYFQGTGAADDSGLPNDRFFAVRPEGSVSTLKIQRTERGDSAVYLCASSLGEMDTQYFGPGTRLTVL.

This clonotype occurred a few times. The V gene is TRBV5-1, the J gene TRBJ1-1; D is undetermined. The CDR3 is 16 amino acids. CDR1 is SGHRS and CDR2 is YFSETQ in the germline V gene. Trimming removed 5 bases from V and 4 bases from J, with 21 bases in between. CDR3 bases: TGCGCCAGCAGAGCCCGGACGGTGCTTTCGGGCACTGAAGCTTTCTTT. Protein product: CASRARTVLSGTEAFF.

The V call is TRBV5-1, the J call TRBJ1-5; tentative D call: TRBD1 (5 bases). Looked up from germline, CDR1 is SGHRS and CDR2 is YFSETQ. This CDR3 region has 14 residues. V lost 3 bases and J 0 bases, leaving 7 bases between the germline ends. The CDR3 DNA reads as TGCGCCAGCAGCTGGGGGGATAGCAATCAGCCCCAGCATTTT. Translated: CASSWGDSNQPQHF. The entire variable domain, with the rest obtained from reference TRBV5-1 and TRBJ1-5, is as follows: KAGVTQTPRYLIKTRGQQVTLSCSPISGHRSVSWYQQTPGQGLQFLFEYFSETQRNKGNFPGRFSGRQFSNSRSEMNVSTLELGDSALYLCASSWGDSNQPQHFGDGTRLSIL.

This clonotype came up a few times. The chain is built from TRBV20-1 and TRBJ2-3, with 14 bases identical to TRBD2. The CDR3 covers 15 residues. Germline V CDR1 and CDR2: DFQATT, SNEGSKA (reference sequence). Losses at the gene ends were 5 bases for V and 14 bases for J; bases not matched to a gene: 15. CDR3 loop: CSAHPPTSGRAVGYF. In DNA, the CDR3 is TGCAGTGCTCATCCCCCGACTAGCGGGAGGGCCGTGGGGTATTTT.

J is TRBJ1-3 and V is TRBV30; D is undetermined. CDR1 is GTSNPN, CDR2 SVGIG, per germline (reference sequence). The CDR3 runs to 12 residues. The CDR3 is CAGKGTGNTIYF. The CDR3 DNA sequence: TGTGCTGGGAAAGGTACTGGAAACACCATATATTTT.

The table lists this clonotype with a few counts. The chain links TRBV7-9 to TRBJ2-7; 9 nucleotides line up with TRBD1. The germline gives CDR1 SEHNR, CDR2 FQNEAQ (reference sequence). The V and J ends lost 5 bases and 0 bases, in that order; junction bases with no gene match: 8. This CDR3 has 16 amino acids. CDR3 nucleotide sequence: TGTGCCAGCAGCGGGGGACAGGGAGACTCCTCCTACGAGCAGTACTTC. Protein product: CASSGGQGDSSYEQYF.

This chain connects TRBV28 to TRBJ2-7; D could derive from TRBD1 or TRBD2 (5 bases each). V was pared by 5 bases and J by 0 bases, with 17 bases between. CDR3 length: 16 residues. CDR1 is MDHEN, CDR2 SYDVKM, per germline. Written as DNA, the CDR3 is TGTGCCAGCAGTAGGGACCGTCCTGTAAGCTCCTACGAGCAGTACTTC. It yields the protein CASSRDRPVSSYEQYF.

This clonotype was detected a few times. This CDR3 is CASSSGQLEQYF. DNA for the CDR3: TGTGCCAGCAGTTCGGGACAGCTCGAGCAGTACTTC. The chain joins TRBV7-8 to TRBJ2-7; 7 bases fit TRBD1. Trimming removed 6 bases from V and 6 bases from J; junction bases left unmatched: 5. CDR1 is SGHVS and CDR2 is FQNEAQ in the germline V gene. This CDR3 has 12 amino acids.

CDR3 coding DNA: TGTGCCAGCAGACCACGGGGGGCAACAGAGGAGCAGTACTTC. It is translated as CASRPRGATEEQYF. The V gene is TRBV12-3 or TRBV12-4, the J gene TRBJ2-7, with a possible D match to TRBD2 (7 bases). The V and J ends lost 6 bases and 7 bases respectively, with 19 bases between them. This CDR3 has 14 residues.

This clonotype appeared once. This chain connects TRBV7-2 to TRBJ1-4; perhaps TRBD1 as D (5 bases). The V and J ends lost 6 bases and 3 bases respectively, with 26 bases between them. The CDR3 contains 19 residues. The germline gives CDR1 SGHTA, CDR2 FQGNSA. This chain's CDR3 is CASSNRKGLSIGANEKLFF. As DNA, the CDR3 is TGTGCCAGCAGTAATAGGAAGGGGTTATCTATAGGGGCTAATGAAAAACTGTTTTTT.

The chain couples TRBV7-2 to TRBJ1-5; D is unclear. CDR3 length equals 16 residues. Germline loops: CDR1 SGHTA, CDR2 FQGNSA. V shed 1 base and J shed 1 base, with 11 bases lying between them. The CDR3 DNA reads TGTGCCAGCAGCTTAGGCGGGTTACGCAGCAATCAGCCCCAGCATTTT. Translation gives CASSLGGLRSNQPQHF.